Each of the 31 T cell receptor beta chains below was sequenced from the same sample in a study of blood T cells in healthy people across ages. A second PCR of 7 to 11 cycles used a sample-barcoded 5' primer and a J-beta primer mix. TCRdb analysed the 5' RACE reads with MiXCR anew, one entry per CDR3 protein. Of some 1.4 million distinct CDR3 sequences listed, about 40% are singletons. Sequencing input: blood. The receptors shown here come from a woman between 18 and 29 years old in good health.

This clonotype was detected a few times. CDR3 nucleotide sequence: TGTGCCAGCAGCTGGGACGCCTACCAAGAGACCCAGTACTTC. Protein: CASSWDAYQETQYF. V is TRBV5-6 and J is TRBJ2-5, with D possibly called TRBD1 or TRBD2 (5 bases each). V was trimmed by 3 bases and J by 0 bases, leaving 9 bases between them. Germline CDR1 and CDR2: SGHDT and YYEEEE. The CDR3 is 14 amino acids.

This clonotype was counted a few times. This chain connects TRBV30 to TRBJ2-3; 7 nucleotides match TRBD1. The V gene end was trimmed by 0 bases and the J gene end by 8 bases; junction bases not matched to a gene: 5. The CDR3 consists of 13 residues. CDR1 and CDR2 from the germline V gene are GTSNPN and SVGIG (reference sequence). The CDR3 spells CAWSVQGGGTQYF. In DNA form, the CDR3 reads TGTGCCTGGAGTGTACAAGGGGGCGGTACGCAGTATTTT.

As DNA, the CDR3 is TGTGCCAGCAGTTACGGGACAGGGCAGGGGATGAACACTGAAGCTTTCTTT. Protein product: CASSYGTGQGMNTEAFF. The chain carries TRBV6-2 or TRBV6-3 and TRBJ1-1; TRBD1 matches at 9 bases. The CDR3 spans 17 residues. Germline loops: CDR1 MNHEY, CDR2 SVGEGT. Losses at the gene ends were 2 bases for V and 0 bases for J; bases not matched to a gene: 7.

The rearrangement links TRBV15 to TRBJ2-1, with 11 bases lining up with TRBD2. CDR1 is LNHNV and CDR2 is YYDKDF in the germline V gene (reference sequence). J was trimmed by 10 bases and V by 1 base; bases with no gene match: 6. The CDR3 has 15 amino acids. This chain's CDR3 is CATSRATSGELEQFF. The CDR3 DNA sequence: TGTGCCACCAGCAGAGCGACTAGCGGGGAACTGGAGCAGTTCTTC.

The genes are TRBV20-1 and TRBJ2-3, with D possibly being TRBD2 (5 bases). CDR3 length: 16 residues. V was clipped by 4 bases and J by 6 bases, with 23 bases between them. Germline V lookup: CDR1 DFQATT, CDR2 SNEGSKA (reference sequence). CDR3 sequence reads: CSAILAAQARVDTQYF. The CDR3 DNA is TGCAGTGCTATCCTCGCGGCCCAAGCGCGGGTTGATACGCAGTATTTT.

This clonotype was counted a few times. V and J are TRBV6-5 and TRBJ2-7; 11 bases match TRBD1. CDR1 is MNHEY and CDR2 is SVGAGI in the germline V gene. J gave up 5 bases and V 10 bases, and 10 bases lay outside the gene matches. The CDR3 has 14 residues. CDR3 amino acids: CATLRTGGGHEQYF. In DNA, the CDR3 is TGTGCCACCTTAAGGACAGGGGGCGGCCACGAGCAGTACTTC.

CDR3 sequence (DNA): TGTGCCAGCAGCCATCGAAGGGCCGGGGGCGAAAACATTCAGTACTTC. Translated, it gives CASSHRRAGGENIQYF. The chain has TRBV3-1 and TRBJ2-4; D assignment may be TRBD1 or TRBD2 (6 bases each). This CDR3 region has 16 residues. V was cut by 3 bases and J by 5 bases, with 17 bases left in between. Germline V lookup: CDR1 LGHDT, CDR2 YNNKEL (reference sequence).

The table lists this clonotype with a few counts. The chain recombines TRBV25-1 with TRBJ2-3; 9 nucleotides align to TRBD2. This CDR3 has 19 amino acids. The J segment lost 0 bases and the V segment lost 0 bases, leaving 10 bases of the junction unmatched. The germline V gene encodes CDR1 MGHDK and CDR2 SYGVNS. CDR3 protein: CASSEYLAGSPPSTDTQYF. CDR3 sequence (DNA): TGTGCCAGCAGTGAATACCTAGCGGGAAGTCCCCCTAGCACAGATACGCAGTATTTT.

On this clonotype: A junction end diverges from the germline sequence, so it may reflect a read error. The CDR3 here is CVSSPPGYANGSPLHF. Written as DNA, the CDR3 is TGTGTCAGCAGCCCTCCGGGCTACGCAAACGGATCACCCCTCCACTTT. The chain recombines TRBV2 with TRBJ1-6; no definite D call. CDR1 and CDR2 (germline): SNHLY, FYNNEI. CDR3 length: 16 residues.

V usage is TRBV14 and J usage is TRBJ2-1; TRBD2 is a possible D gene (6 bases). Germline V gene lookup returns CDR1 SGHDN and CDR2 FVKESK. This CDR3 spans 17 amino acids. V was clipped by 4 bases and J by 4 bases, with 20 bases between them. The CDR3 nucleotides are TGTGCCAGCAGCCCCCATGCAACGGGAGTAGATTACAATGAGCAGTTCTTC. Encoded protein: CASSPHATGVDYNEQFF.

The V gene is TRBV12-3 or TRBV12-4, the J gene TRBJ1-1; no firm D call. The CDR3 spans 14 residues. Trimming cost V 3 bases and J 1 base, with 9 bases left between them. The CDR3 DNA reads TGTGCCAGCAGTTTTCATTCCAAGAACACTGAAGCTTTCTTT. The encoded protein is CASSFHSKNTEAFF.

The J gene is TRBJ1-2, the V gene TRBV10-3, with D maybe TRBD1 (6 bases). CDR1 is ENHRY and CDR2 is SYGVKD in the germline V gene. The V and J ends lost 6 bases and 4 bases respectively, with 15 bases between them. This CDR3 is 14 amino acids long. CDR3: CAIRDSGIAYGYTF. For the CDR3, the DNA is TGTGCCATCAGGGACAGCGGCATTGCCTATGGCTACACCTTC.

This clonotype was seen a handful of times. The chain joins TRBV5-1 to TRBJ2-5, with 8 bases that match TRBD2. Per the germline V gene, CDR1 is SGHRS and CDR2 is YFSETQ. The CDR3 consists of 17 residues. Trimming removed 4 bases from V and 2 bases from J; junction bases left unmatched: 13. This CDR3 reads CASSRWTSSGGQETQYF. The CDR3 DNA reads as TGCGCCAGCAGCCGCTGGACGAGCAGCGGGGGACAAGAGACCCAGTACTTC.

This chain joins TRBV9 and TRBJ2-1, with 11 bases identical to TRBD1. The germline gives CDR1 SGDLS, CDR2 YYNGEE. J was trimmed by 7 bases and V by 3 bases; bases with no gene match: 6. The CDR3 runs 15 residues. This CDR3 is CASSAGQGAGNEQFF. CDR3 in DNA: TGTGCCAGCAGCGCCGGACAGGGGGCGGGAAATGAGCAGTTCTTC.

A few counts support this clonotype. The rearrangement joins TRBV6-6 to TRBJ2-3; D may be TRBD1 or TRBD2 (5 bases each). V gave up 4 bases and J gave up 1 base, with 12 bases separating them. This CDR3 is 15 amino acids long. CDR1 and CDR2 from the germline V gene are MNHNY and SVGAGI (reference sequence). CDR3 nucleotide sequence: TGTGCCAGCAGTTTTGGGACGTGGGGCACAGATACGCAGTATTTT. As protein: CASSFGTWGTDTQYF.

The chain is built from TRBV7-9 and TRBJ1-2, with D uncertain. This CDR3 contains 16 residues. The V gene's germline CDR1 is SEHNR and CDR2 FQNEAQ (reference sequence). Trimming left V 0 bases short and J 1 base short, with 12 bases between. The DNA of the CDR3 is TGTGCCAGCAGCTTAGCGGAGGACGAGCTTAACTATGGCTACACCTTC. Translating gives CASSLAEDELNYGYTF.

The CDR3, as DNA: TGCGCCAGCAGCCTAAAAAAAGTGAGGGGGGGCTACGAGCAGTACTTC. This codes for CASSLKKVRGGYEQYF. The rearrangement uses TRBV5-1 and TRBJ2-5, with D tentatively TRBD2 (7 bases). The J call may be wrong; the DNA end is better matched by TRBJ2-7. The CDR3 spans 16 residues. CDR1 SGHRS and CDR2 YFSETQ come from the germline V gene.

This clonotype was found many times. The J gene is TRBJ2-1, the V gene TRBV20-1; 11 bases line up with TRBD2. Germline V CDR1 and CDR2: DFQATT, SNEGSKA (reference sequence). This CDR3 is 14 amino acids long. Trimming cost V 1 base and J 4 bases; bases outside gene matches: 0. The DNA of the CDR3 is TGCAGTGCTAGAGGGACTAGCGGGTACAATGAGCAGTTCTTC. This encodes CSARGTSGYNEQFF.

This clonotype was counted ten times or more. This rearrangement joins TRBV25-1 to TRBJ1-2; D not resolved. The germline V gene encodes CDR1 MGHDK and CDR2 SYGVNS. V lost 2 bases, J lost 1 base, and 5 bases lay in between. This CDR3 comprises 13 residues. CDR3 amino acids: CASSEDLNYGYTF. In DNA form, the CDR3 reads TGTGCCAGCAGTGAAGACCTTAACTATGGCTACACCTTC.

This clonotype was detected a few times. The rearrangement links TRBV6-5 to TRBJ1-2; no reliable D call. Between the trimmed V and J ends, which lost 4 bases and 4 bases, there was a span of 13 bases. The CDR3 is made up of 14 amino acids. Germline V gene lookup returns CDR1 MNHEY and CDR2 SVGAGI. CDR3 DNA: TGTGCCAGCAGTTCCGGTAACAGTGCCTATGGCTACACCTTC. Its protein is CASSSGNSAYGYTF.

The chain has TRBV6-1 and TRBJ1-4, with a tentative D call TRBD1 (6 bases). The CDR3 loop spans 16 amino acids. Trimming took off 4 bases at V and 4 bases at J, with 16 bases between the two ends. From germline, CDR1 is MNHNS and CDR2 SASEGT. This chain's CDR3 is CASSVGTGTLNEKLFF. Here the CDR3 DNA reads TGTGCCAGCAGTGTGGGAACAGGGACCCTTAATGAAAAACTGTTTTTT.

This clonotype has just a few counts. This chain joins TRBV5-1 and TRBJ2-3; D not resolved. The germline CDR1 and CDR2 sequences are SGHRS and YFSETQ. V lost 4 bases to trimming and J lost 0 bases, with 18 bases between them. The CDR3 sequence is 17 residues long. CDR3: CASSPTPGAPSTDTQYF. CDR3 DNA sequence: TGCGCCAGCAGCCCGACACCGGGTGCCCCTAGCACAGATACGCAGTATTTT.

The sample holds a few counts of this clonotype. V gene TRBV25-1 combines with J gene TRBJ1-6; 9 nucleotides match TRBD1. V was pared by 5 bases and J by 5 bases, with 4 bases of the junction left unmatched. Germline lookup yields CDR1 MGHDK and CDR2 SYGVNS. The CDR3 is 15 residues long. CDR3 nucleotides: TGTGCCAGCAGTCGGCGGGACAGGGATAATTCACCCCTCCACTTT. Residues: CASSRRDRDNSPLHF.

A few counts support this clonotype. V usage is TRBV9 and J usage is TRBJ2-1; no definite D call. V lost 0 bases, J lost 7 bases, and 17 bases lay in between. The CDR3 extends over 16 amino acids. Germline V gene data show CDR1 as SGDLS and CDR2 as YYNGEE. In DNA, the CDR3 is TGTGCCAGCAGCGTAGAGGCCCCTGAGCCTTCGAATGAGCAGTTCTTC. It yields the protein CASSVEAPEPSNEQFF.

With respect to this clonotype: Germline and junction disagree at one end, which may indicate a read error. The CDR3 region is CANSSGTGFYYEQYF. The DNA for the CDR3 is TGTGCCAACAGTTCCGGGACAGGGTTCTACTACGAGCAGTACTTC. The gene calls are TRBV12-3 or TRBV12-4 and TRBJ2-7; 9 nucleotides line up with TRBD1. The CDR3 sequence is 15 residues long.

V gene TRBV2 combines with J gene TRBJ1-1; D gene ambiguous. Germline loops: CDR1 SNHLY, CDR2 FYNNEI. Trimming left V 0 bases short and J 8 bases short, with 4 bases between. This CDR3 contains 11 residues. CDR3 nucleotide sequence: TGTGCCAGCAGTGAAGCCGTCGAAGCTTTCTTT. Translating gives CASSEAVEAFF.

The CDR3 here is CSVPTGKNYAQYF. CDR3 sequence (DNA): TGCAGCGTCCCAACGGGTAAAAACTACGCGCAGTACTTC. The chain uses TRBV29-1 and TRBJ2-5, with D hard to call. Trimming took 6 bases from V and 11 from J, leaving 22 bases between them. Germline loops: CDR1 SQVTM, CDR2 ANQGSEA. This CDR3 is 13 amino acids long.

The chain has TRBV20-1 and TRBJ1-6; D is undetermined. This CDR3 is 17 amino acids long. V was clipped by 0 bases and J by 0 bases, with 12 bases between them. Germline CDR1 is DFQATT and CDR2 is SNEGSKA (reference sequence). The CDR3 is CSARDRVLSSYNSPLHF. The CDR3 DNA is TGCAGTGCTAGAGATCGAGTCCTCAGCTCCTATAATTCACCCCTCCACTTT.

This CDR3 is CASSDALSSYNEQYF. DNA for the CDR3: TGCGCCAGCAGCGACGCCCTAAGCTCCTACAATGAGCAGTACTTC. J is TRBJ2-1 and V is TRBV5-1; D not certain. The DNA end is more similar to TRBJ2-7, so the J call may be wrong. Looked up from germline, CDR1 is SGHRS and CDR2 is YFSETQ. The CDR3 loop spans 15 amino acids.

The table lists this clonotype with many counts. The chain links TRBV29-1 to TRBJ2-7; possibly TRBD2 for D (5 bases). CDR1 is SQVTM and CDR2 is ANQGSEA in the germline V gene. Trimming took 5 bases from V and 5 from J, leaving 16 bases between them. The CDR3 loop spans 13 amino acids. For the CDR3, the DNA is TGCAGCGTTCTGTGGACTGGGAGCAACGAGCAGTACTTC. Amino acid sequence: CSVLWTGSNEQYF.

This clonotype was recorded a few times. This chain connects TRBV9 to TRBJ2-2; D unresolved. This CDR3 has 13 amino acids. CDR1 and CDR2 from the germline V gene are SGDLS and YYNGEE. V was pared by 0 bases and J by 1 base, with 1 base between. CDR3 bases: TGTGCCAGCAGCGTAGAGAACACCGGGGAGCTGTTTTTT. Its protein is CASSVENTGELFF.